Only a few counts were recorded for the clone carrying this T cell receptor (beta chain). TCRdb redid the clone calls on the PCR reads using MiXCR. Among approximately 13,000 clones listed, more than 25% were seen once. The record originates from a study of metastatic and nonmetastatic thyroid tumors. Turning to the study itself: Repertoire data that came from the blood and tumor or nodule tissue of malignant and benign thyroid patients were compared.

CDR3 length: 13 residues. The V segment lost 10 bases and the J segment 5 bases; nucleotides outside the gene matches: 10. Germline V lookup: CDR1 MDHEN, CDR2 SYDVKM. Patients underwent thyroid surgery, and none had received any treatment before it. The sequenced material came from tumor tissue. V usage is TRBV28 and J usage is TRBJ1-2; TRBD1 agrees at 7 bases. The sequence was obtained from a male donor with papillary thyroid cancer or a benign thyroid nodule (not recorded which). Some clones in this sample may be carry-over from other donors' samples. The chain's CDR3 is CANNRDSKYGYTF. DNA of the CDR3: TGTGCCAACAACCGGGACAGCAAATATGGCTACACCTTC.